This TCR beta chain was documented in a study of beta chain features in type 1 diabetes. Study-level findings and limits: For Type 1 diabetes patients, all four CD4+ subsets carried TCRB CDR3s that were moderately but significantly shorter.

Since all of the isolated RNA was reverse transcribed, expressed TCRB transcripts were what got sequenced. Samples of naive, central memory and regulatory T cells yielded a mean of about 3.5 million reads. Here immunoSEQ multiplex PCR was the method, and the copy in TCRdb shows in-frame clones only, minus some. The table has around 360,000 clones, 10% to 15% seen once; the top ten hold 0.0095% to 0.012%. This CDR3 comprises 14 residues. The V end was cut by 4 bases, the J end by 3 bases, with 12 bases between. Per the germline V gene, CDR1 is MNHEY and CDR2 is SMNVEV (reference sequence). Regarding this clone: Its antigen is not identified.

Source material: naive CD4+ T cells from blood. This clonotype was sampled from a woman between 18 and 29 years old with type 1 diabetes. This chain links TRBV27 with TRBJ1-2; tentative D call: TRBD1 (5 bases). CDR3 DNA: TGTGCCAGCAGTTATTCTCGGGGGGACTATGGCTACACCTTC. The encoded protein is CASSYSRGDYGYTF.